A selection of T cell receptor beta chains follows, all from one sample in a study of brain metastases from non-small cell lung cancer. Sequenced by immunoSEQ multiplex PCR; TCRdb stores in-frame clones only, minus some. Here the sample spans 2,000 to 2,500 clones, about 80% being singletons. The sequenced material came from tissue from a brain metastasis. The source of these receptors is a donor aged 40 or over with non-small cell lung cancer. CDR3s include the opening cysteine and the closing phenylalanine or tryptophan.

TRBV6-5	TRBJ1-2	CASSDRGNGYTF
TRBV2	TRBJ2-1	CASSESSGRAFEQFF
TRBV9	TRBJ1-5	CASSLGQGNQPQHF
TRBV7-6	TRBJ1-2	CASSPITAVYNYGYTF
TRBV30	TRBJ2-1	CAWTSYDSLGNEQFF
TRBV5-1	TRBJ1-1	CASSLYPGGTEAFF
TRBV4-2	TRBJ2-3	CASSQVLAETTDTQYF
TRBV20-1	TRBJ2-7	CSAEEHEQYF
TRBV4-3	TRBJ2-1	CASSQDGIGRYNEQFF
TRBV6-6	TRBJ2-7	CASSSGHWTSSYEQYF
TRBV27	TRBJ1-6	CASSFYTTPNRGRPLHF
TRBV14	TRBJ2-1	CASSHRQGSYNEQFF
TRBV6-1	TRBJ1-5	CASSENVFGGRQPQHF
TRBV7-3	TRBJ1-1	CASSPPWAFF
TRBV6-5	TRBJ2-7	CASSRDRGTYEQYF
TRBV10-1	TRBJ1-1	CASSAPGENTEAFF
TRBV6-5	TRBJ1-1	CASSLMGMNTEAFF
TRBV2	TRBJ2-3	CASSTGLLAGITDTQYF
TRBV30	TRBJ1-5	CAWSERTGSNQPQHF
TRBV19	TRBJ2-5	CATRGQGAQETQYF
TRBV2	TRBJ1-3	CASRDRGYSGNTIYF
TRBV29-1	TRBJ1-1	CSVFGTEAFF
TRBV9	TRBJ1-1	CASSVEELNTEAFF
TRBV16	TRBJ1-1	CASSVKGYMNTEAFF
TRBV6-2/TRBV6-3	TRBJ2-7	CASSYPLDPSHEQYF
TRBV7-8	TRBJ2-5	CASSFTRDSGETQYF
TRBV4-3	TRBJ1-5	CASSPRAFDRAYSNQPQHF
TRBV12-3/TRBV12-4	TRBJ1-1	CASSPLGVEAFF
TRBV6-2/TRBV6-3	TRBJ2-7	CASSDWYEQYF
TRBV18	TRBJ2-2	CASSLVGRPNTGELFF
TRBV7-3	TRBJ2-7	CASSLTSSGSFYEQYF
TRBV6-1	TRBJ2-7	CASSEVPATYEQYF
TRBV29-1	TRBJ2-7	CSVGVWGAYEQYF
TRBV25-1	TRBJ1-3	CASSVDSGNTIYF
TRBV4-1	TRBJ1-2	CASSPQDRGQDYTF
TRBV5-1	TRBJ2-7	CASSLGTVYEQYF